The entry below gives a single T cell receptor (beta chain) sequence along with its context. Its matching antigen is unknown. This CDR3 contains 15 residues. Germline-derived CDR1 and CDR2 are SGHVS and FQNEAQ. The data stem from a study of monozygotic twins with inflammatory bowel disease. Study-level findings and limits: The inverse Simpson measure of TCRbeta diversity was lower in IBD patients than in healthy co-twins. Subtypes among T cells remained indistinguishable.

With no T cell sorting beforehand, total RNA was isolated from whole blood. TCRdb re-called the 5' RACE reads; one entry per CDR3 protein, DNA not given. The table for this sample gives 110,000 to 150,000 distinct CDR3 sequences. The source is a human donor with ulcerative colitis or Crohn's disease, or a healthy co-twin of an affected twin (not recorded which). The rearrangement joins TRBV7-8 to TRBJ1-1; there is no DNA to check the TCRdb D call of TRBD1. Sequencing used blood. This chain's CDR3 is CASTDATGRDTEAFF.